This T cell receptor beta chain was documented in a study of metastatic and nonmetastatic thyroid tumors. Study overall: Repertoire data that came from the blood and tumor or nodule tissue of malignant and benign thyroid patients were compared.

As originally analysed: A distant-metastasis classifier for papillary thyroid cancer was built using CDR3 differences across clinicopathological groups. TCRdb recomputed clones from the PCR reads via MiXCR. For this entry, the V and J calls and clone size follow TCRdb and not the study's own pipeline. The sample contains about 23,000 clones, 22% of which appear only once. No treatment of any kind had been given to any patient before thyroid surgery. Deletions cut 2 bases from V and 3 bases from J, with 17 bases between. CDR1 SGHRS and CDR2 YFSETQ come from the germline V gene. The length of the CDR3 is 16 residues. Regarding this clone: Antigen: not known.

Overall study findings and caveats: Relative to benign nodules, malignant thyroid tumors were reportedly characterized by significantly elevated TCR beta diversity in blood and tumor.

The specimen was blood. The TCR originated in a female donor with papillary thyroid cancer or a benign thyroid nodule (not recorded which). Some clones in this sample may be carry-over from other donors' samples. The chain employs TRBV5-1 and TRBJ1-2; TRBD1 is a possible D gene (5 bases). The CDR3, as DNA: TGCGCCAGCAGCTTTGGGTTGGGGGGACGGGACTATGGCTACACCTTC. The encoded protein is CASSFGLGGRDYGYTF.